The 29 T cell receptor beta chains below were found in one sample sequenced in a study of shared clonotypes between healthy human individuals. Clones were sequenced by immunoSEQ multiplex PCR, and TCRdb holds only the in-frame ones, with some missing. The repertoire has around 510,000 clones, approximately 95% of them found once; the top ten carry 0.064%. Sequenced material: naive CD4+ T cells sorted from blood. Noted subset: CD45RA+ positively selected. These receptors all come from a woman in her 30s in good health.

This clone was counted once. The chain employs TRBV6-6 and TRBJ2-7, with TRBD2 matching over 10 bases. With 4 bases clipped from V and 6 bases from J, the junction kept 9 bases outside the gene matches. Germline V lookup: CDR1 MNHNY, CDR2 SVGAGI (reference sequence). The CDR3 has 15 amino acids. The CDR3 bases are TGTGCCAGCAGTTGGGAACTAGCGGGGAACGGCGAGCAGTACTTC. Translating it yields CASSWELAGNGEQYF.

The J gene is TRBJ2-7, the V gene TRBV9; D is undetermined. Germline-derived CDR1 and CDR2 are SGDLS and YYNGEE. This CDR3 is 13 amino acids long. Trimming took 0 bases from V and 3 from J, leaving 7 bases between them. The CDR3 protein is CASSVVSGYEQYF. Here the CDR3 DNA reads TGTGCCAGCAGCGTAGTTTCAGGCTACGAGCAGTACTTC.

This clone showed up just once. V and J are TRBV4-1 and TRBJ2-1; 12 bases are shared with TRBD2. This CDR3 region has 17 residues. V lost 3 bases, J lost 10 bases, and 13 bases stayed unmatched. The V gene's germline CDR1 is MGHRA and CDR2 YSYEKL. CDR3 nucleotides: TGCGCCAGCAGCCAGGAACCGGGACTAGCGGGCCATGGGGAGCAGTTCTTC. As protein: CASSQEPGLAGHGEQFF.

The V gene is TRBV5-8, the J gene TRBJ2-7; D remains unclear. This CDR3 spans 19 amino acids. CDR1 and CDR2 (germline): SGHTS, YDEGEE. Trimming stripped 1 base from V and 6 bases from J, with 29 bases between. The DNA for the CDR3 is TGTGCCAGCAGCTTGCCGGCGCGTGCGACCTCAAGGCAATATTTCGAGCAGTACTTC. Its protein is CASSLPARATSRQYFEQYF.

This clone occurred once. The J gene is TRBJ2-4, the V gene TRBV5-8; D remains unclear. Between the trimmed V and J ends, which lost 4 bases and 0 bases, there was a span of 14 bases. The germline gives CDR1 SGHTS, CDR2 YDEGEE. The CDR3 runs to 16 residues. In DNA form, the CDR3 reads TGTGCCAGCAGCCCGCGACAACCTCTAGCCAAAAACATTCAGTACTTC. This gives the protein CASSPRQPLAKNIQYF.

J is TRBJ2-3 and V is TRBV7-7; D is possibly TRBD1 or TRBD2 (5 bases each). The V gene lost 2 bases and the J gene lost 0 bases, with 18 bases spanning the gap. The CDR3 contains 18 residues. CDR1 and CDR2 (germline): SSHAT, FNYEAQ (reference sequence). DNA for the CDR3: TGTGCCAGCAGCTTAAAGGGGAGACCGGCAGCTAGCACAGATACGCAGTATTTT. This gives the protein CASSLKGRPAASTDTQYF.

This chain connects TRBV30 to TRBJ2-1; 7 bases are a match to TRBD2. The CDR3 consists of 15 residues. The V and J ends lost 0 bases and 4 bases, in that order; junction bases with no gene match: 6. Germline loops: CDR1 GTSNPN, CDR2 SVGIG (reference sequence). In DNA form, the CDR3 reads TGTGCCTGGAGTGTACCCGGCGGGAGATACAATGAGCAGTTCTTC. Amino acid sequence: CAWSVPGGRYNEQFF.

This chain uses TRBV7-9 with TRBJ2-1; D not certain. The ends were cut back, 2 bases at V and 12 bases at J, with 8 bases in the middle. Germline CDR1 reads SEHNR; CDR2 reads FQNEAQ (reference sequence). The CDR3 is 11 amino acids. CDR3 in amino acids: CASSLSKAQFF. DNA of the CDR3: TGTGCCAGCAGCTTAAGTAAAGCGCAGTTCTTC.

This chain joins TRBV5-8 and TRBJ2-7; 9 bases align to TRBD1. J was trimmed by 0 bases and V by 3 bases; bases with no gene match: 7. This CDR3 comprises 16 residues. Germline CDR1 is SGHTS and CDR2 is YDEGEE. The chain's CDR3 is CASSSRLGQGSYEQYF. In DNA form, the CDR3 reads TGTGCCAGCAGCTCGCGGTTGGGACAGGGCTCCTACGAGCAGTACTTC.

The J gene is TRBJ1-6, the V gene TRBV5-1, with D unresolved. Trimming removed 10 bases at V and 0 bases at J, with 11 bases between. The germline V gene encodes CDR1 SGHRS and CDR2 YFSETQ. The CDR3 has 14 residues. CDR3 region: CASKTSSYNSPLHF. CDR3 nucleotide sequence: TGCGCCTCCAAAACTAGCTCCTATAATTCACCCCTCCACTTT.

The CDR3, as DNA: TGTGCCAGCAGCGTAGTGAGCGGCTCCTACAATGAGCAGTTCTTC. It codes for CASSVVSGSYNEQFF. This chain uses TRBV9 with TRBJ2-1; D might be TRBD2 (5 bases). CDR1 SGDLS and CDR2 YYNGEE come from the germline V gene. Trimming took off 0 bases at V and 0 bases at J, with 7 bases between the two ends. This CDR3 contains 15 residues.

CDR3 amino acids: CASSLSGTGNEKLFF. CDR3 nucleotides: TGCGCCAGCAGCTTGAGTGGGACTGGAAATGAAAAACTGTTTTTT. This chain uses TRBV5-1 with TRBJ1-4; TRBD1 might be the D (5 bases). V lost 1 base and J 5 bases, leaving 12 bases between the germline ends. CDR1 is SGHRS and CDR2 is YFSETQ in the germline V gene. This CDR3 comprises 15 residues.

The J gene is TRBJ1-2, the V gene TRBV15; possibly TRBD1 for D (5 bases). CDR1 LNHNV and CDR2 YYDKDF come from the germline V gene (reference sequence). CDR3 length: 14 residues. Trimming left V 6 bases short and J 8 bases short, with 19 bases between. CDR3 amino acids: CATSLDPGPQGYTF. The DNA of the CDR3 is TGTGCCACCAGTCTTGACCCGGGACCACAAGGCTACACCTTC.

The chain joins TRBV6-6 to TRBJ2-1; D possibly uses TRBD1 or TRBD2 (7 bases each). V dropped 5 bases and J dropped 4 bases, with 9 bases sitting between them. This CDR3 has 13 residues. Germline V gene lookup returns CDR1 MNHNY and CDR2 SVGAGI (reference sequence). The CDR3 coding sequence is TGTGCCAGCAGTCAGGGGGGGTACAATGAGCAGTTCTTC. Residues: CASSQGGYNEQFF.

The chain uses TRBV10-3 and TRBJ2-7; TRBD2 aligns across 11 bases. This CDR3 has 16 amino acids. Per germline, CDR1 ENHRY and CDR2 SYGVKD. Unmatched junction bases numbered 19, after V lost 10 bases and J lost 8 bases. In nucleotides, the CDR3 is TGTGCCACCAAACCCACGCCGGGACTAGCGGTTTTACAGCAGTACTTC. Translating gives CATKPTPGLAVLQQYF.

The chain joins TRBV5-5 to TRBJ2-7; tentatively, D is TRBD1 or TRBD2 (6 bases each). Germline V CDR1 and CDR2: SGHKS, YYEKEE (reference sequence). This CDR3 region has 15 residues. Trimming shortened V by 3 bases and J by 0 bases, and 13 bases separated the two germline ends. The CDR3 DNA sequence: TGTGCCAGCAGCTCATGGGGGGCTCTCTCCTACGAGCAGTACTTC. It is translated as CASSSWGALSYEQYF.

This clone occurred a few times. The chain joins TRBV11-2 to TRBJ2-3; 10 nucleotides match TRBD2. The V segment lost 5 bases and the J segment 1 base; nucleotides outside the gene matches: 9. Per the germline V gene, CDR1 is SGHAT and CDR2 is FQNNGV. The CDR3 length is 17 residues. CDR3 nucleotide sequence: TGTGCCAGCAGCCCACGGGGTCTAGCGGGGGGCACAGATACGCAGTATTTT. Translation gives CASSPRGLAGGTDTQYF.

This chain links TRBV6-1 with TRBJ1-1; 8 bases line up with TRBD1. Losses at the gene ends were 6 bases for V and 1 base for J; bases not matched to a gene: 4. The length of the CDR3 is 14 residues. Germline CDR1 MNHNS, CDR2 SASEGT. As DNA, the CDR3 is TGTGCCAGCAGGTTAGACAGGGGGAACACTGAAGCTTTCTTT. Translation gives CASRLDRGNTEAFF.

This clone appeared a few times. The rearrangement uses TRBV2 and TRBJ1-3; D is undetermined. V lost 4 bases, J lost 0 bases, and 7 bases lay in between. Per the germline V gene, CDR1 is SNHLY and CDR2 is FYNNEI. CDR3 size: 14 residues. CDR3 in DNA: TGTGCCAGCAGTGCTGTCACCTCTGGAAACACCATATATTTT. Protein sequence: CASSAVTSGNTIYF.

The CDR3 is CASSQGVSSGANVLTF. In nucleotides, the CDR3 is TGTGCCAGCAGCCAAGGGGTCTCCTCTGGGGCCAACGTCCTGACTTTC. V usage is TRBV4-2 and J usage is TRBJ2-6; D is undetermined. V was trimmed by 1 base and J by 0 bases, leaving 7 bases between them. The CDR3 spans 16 residues. The germline gives CDR1 LGHNA, CDR2 YNFKEQ.

This clone showed up just once. The chain uses TRBV18 and TRBJ2-7, with 9 bases lining up with TRBD2. CDR1 is KGHSH, CDR2 LQKENI, per germline. Trimming cost V 4 bases and J 1 base; bases outside gene matches: 8. The CDR3 is made up of 16 amino acids. CDR3 sequence: CASSRVSGRQSYEQYF. As DNA, the CDR3 is TGTGCCAGCTCACGGGTTAGCGGGAGACAATCCTACGAGCAGTACTTC.

The chain carries TRBV5-1 and TRBJ2-7; perhaps TRBD2 as D (6 bases). The V and J ends lost 0 bases and 5 bases respectively, with 18 bases between them. CDR1 is SGHRS and CDR2 is YFSETQ in the germline V gene. The CDR3 is made up of 16 amino acids. The CDR3 region has the DNA TGCGCCAGCAGCTTGGTCCCACGATCGGGAGTAAACGAGCAGTACTTC. This codes for CASSLVPRSGVNEQYF.

The genes are TRBV6-1 and TRBJ2-7; D is uncertain. The CDR3 length is 14 residues. The germline V and J ends were trimmed by 2 bases and 0 bases, with 8 bases remaining between them. CDR1 MNHNS and CDR2 SASEGT come from the germline V gene. Here the CDR3 reads CASSERRSSYEQYF. The DNA of the CDR3 is TGTGCCAGCAGTGAACGCCGGAGCTCCTACGAGCAGTACTTC.

Comments on this clone: Other DNA sequences in this specimen translate into the identical CDR3. The CDR3 sequence: CASSLLAGNSYEQYF. CDR3 nucleotide sequence: TGCGCCAGCAGCTTACTAGCGGGGAACTCCTACGAGCAGTACTTC. The chain has TRBV5-1 and TRBJ2-7; 10 bases are a match to TRBD2. CDR1 and CDR2 (germline): SGHRS, YFSETQ. The CDR3 sequence is 15 residues long. After removal of 2 bases from V and 0 bases from J, the junction contained 2 bases not matched to a gene.

The rearrangement uses TRBV11-2 and TRBJ1-1, with TRBD1 matching 7 bases. The V and J ends lost 4 bases and 7 bases, in that order; junction bases with no gene match: 6. From germline, CDR1 is SGHAT and CDR2 FQNNGV. There are 13 residues in the CDR3. The CDR3 DNA sequence: TGTGCCAGCAGCTCAGACAGGGCTTTTGAAGCTTTCTTT. It encodes CASSSDRAFEAFF. Supplemented by reference TRBV11-2 and TRBJ1-1, the full variable domain reads EAGVAQSPRYKIIEKRQSVAFWCNPISGHATLYWYQQILGQGPKLLIQFQNNGVVDDSQLPKDRFSAERLKGVDSTLKIQPAKLEDSAVYLCASSSDRAFEAFFGQGTRLTVV.

The gene calls are TRBV5-6 and TRBJ2-7; TRBD2 matches 8 bases. Germline V CDR1 and CDR2: SGHDT, YYEEEE. The V and J ends lost 0 bases and 3 bases, in that order; junction bases with no gene match: 5. This CDR3 has 15 amino acids. Here the CDR3 DNA reads TGTGCCAGCAGCTTGGACGGGAGGGCCTTCTACGAGCAGTACTTC. It is translated as CASSLDGRAFYEQYF.

The rearrangement uses TRBV5-1 and TRBJ2-1, with unresolved D. The CDR3 has 15 amino acids. V lost 1 base, J lost 0 bases, and 8 bases lay in between. CDR1 is SGHRS and CDR2 is YFSETQ in the germline V gene. CDR3 sequence (DNA): TGCGCCAGCAGCTTGATCAGTAGCTCCTACAATGAGCAGTTCTTC. This encodes CASSLISSSYNEQFF.

To note about this clone: This CDR3 is also generated by other DNA sequences in the sample. The rearrangement uses TRBV28 and TRBJ2-2; 11 bases agree with TRBD2. V shed 1 base, J shed 8 bases, and the junction held 6 bases outside the gene matches. Germline CDR1 and CDR2: MDHEN and SYDVKM. The CDR3 runs to 16 residues. The DNA for the CDR3 is TGTGCCAGCAGTTTATATCTAGCGGGAGGTACAGGGGAGCTGTTTTTT. Translated: CASSLYLAGGTGELFF.

The genes are TRBV2 and TRBJ1-1; TRBD1 is a possible D gene (6 bases). CDR3 length equals 15 residues. V gave up 8 bases and J gave up 1 base, with 17 bases separating them. The V gene's germline CDR1 is SNHLY and CDR2 FYNNEI. CDR3 nucleotides: TGTGCCAGCCCCTTAGAGGGGGGGCAGAACACTGAAGCTTTCTTT. Its protein is CASPLEGGQNTEAFF. Full variable domain (missing parts from reference TRBV2 and TRBJ1-1): EPEVTQTPSHQVTQMGQEVILRCVPISNHLYFYWYRQILGQKVEFLVSFYNNEISEKSEIFDDQFSVERPDGSNFTLKIRSTKLEDSAMYFCASPLEGGQNTEAFFGQGTRLTVV.